Listed below are T cell receptor beta chains from one sample, sequenced in a study of T cells in Graves' hyperthyroidism and ophthalmopathy. TCRdb reprocessed the multiplex PCR reads with MiXCR, giving one entry per CDR3 protein. The sample carries 400,000 to 550,000 distinct CDR3 sequences, around 22% recorded once. Sequenced input: blood. These receptors originate from a woman aged 30 to 39 with Graves' ophthalmopathy. CDR3s include the opening cysteine and the closing phenylalanine or tryptophan. D genes are given only for firm matches. Clone size, where shown, is once, few, many, or a class for clones that have expanded.

D gene	V gene	J gene	clone size	CDR3 protein	CDR3 DNA
NA	TRBV12-5	TRBJ1-5	few	CASGLDKLHKRPQHF	TGTGCTAGTGGCCTTGACAAACTCCACAAGCGGCCCCAGCATTTT
TRBD2	TRBV20-1	TRBJ2-5	NA	CTATERGGETRYF	TGCACTGCAACCGAGCGGGGAGGGGAGACCCGGTACTTC
NA	TRBV4-1	TRBJ2-5	many	CASSQVPQETQYF	TGCGCCAGCAGCCAAGTCCCCCAAGAGACCCAGTACTTC
NA	TRBV4-1	TRBJ1-1	few	CASSQVTGLRSNTEAFF	TGCGCCAGCAGCCAAGTAACTGGGCTTCGATCGAACACTGAAGCTTTCTTT
NA	TRBV2	TRBJ2-7	many	CASRSGSSSYEQYF	TGTGCCAGCAGATCGGGTAGCAGCTCCTACGAGCAGTACTTC
NA	TRBV12-3/TRBV12-4	TRBJ1-5	NA	CASSLRGNSNQPQHF	TGTGCCAGCAGTTTAAGGGGAAATAGCAATCAGCCCCAGCATTTT
NA	TRBV11-2	TRBJ1-2	NA	CASSPDPVGYYGYTF	TGTGCCAGCAGCCCAGACCCCGTTGGATACTATGGCTACACCTTC
NA	TRBV20-1	TRBJ1-1	NA	CSAGSGTGGWTEAFF	TGCAGTGCTGGAAGTGGGACCGGCGGGTGGACTGAAGCTTTCTTT
NA	TRBV29-1	TRBJ2-7	many	CSVPSSAYEQYF	TGCAGCGTTCCCAGTTCCGCCTACGAGCAGTACTTC
TRBD2	TRBV7-2	TRBJ2-7	NA	CASSPGTSLHEQYF	TGTGCCAGCAGCCCCGGGACTAGTCTACACGAGCAGTACTTC
NA	TRBV7-2	TRBJ2-7	many	CASSPVQASYEQYF	TGTGCCAGCAGCCCGGTCCAGGCCTCCTACGAGCAGTACTTC
TRBD1	TRBV30	TRBJ2-5	NA	CAWGQGRETQYF	TGTGCCTGGGGACAGGGGCGGGAGACCCAGTACTTC
NA	TRBV6-1	TRBJ1-2	many	CASSPARSGYYGYTF	TGTGCCAGCAGCCCAGCCCGCAGTGGGTACTATGGCTACACCTTC
NA	TRBV4-2	TRBJ1-6	NA	CASSQESSPLHF	TGTGCCAGCAGCCAAGAGAGTTCACCCCTCCACTTT
NA	TRBV11-1	TRBJ2-7	many	CASSLDGQVTGAYEQYF	TGTGCCAGCAGCTTGGATGGGCAGGTTACTGGGGCCTACGAGCAGTACTTC
NA	TRBV12-3/TRBV12-4	TRBJ2-5	NA	CASSFPGGRRTQYF	TGTGCCAGCAGTTTCCCCGGGGGGCGAAGGACCCAGTACTTC
NA	TRBV7-2	TRBJ1-2	NA	CASSNGGRYTF	TGTGCCAGCAGCAACGGGGGTCGGTACACCTTC
NA	TRBV30	TRBJ1-2	many	CAWTGIYGYTF	TGTGCCTGGACAGGGATCTATGGCTACACCTTC
NA	TRBV25-1	TRBJ1-1	many	CASQQRDTEAFF	TGTGCCAGCCAACAACGGGACACTGAAGCTTTCTTT
NA	TRBV27	TRBJ1-1	many	CASSSRPGAEAFF	TGTGCCAGCAGTTCACGACCCGGGGCTGAAGCTTTCTTT
NA	TRBV30	TRBJ1-1	many	CAWRRGTNTEAFF	TGTGCCTGGAGGAGAGGGACGAACACTGAAGCTTTCTTT
NA	TRBV11-2	TRBJ2-5	few	CASSLDHQETQYF	TGTGCCAGCAGCTTAGATCATCAAGAGACCCAGTACTTC
NA	TRBV20-1	TRBJ2-7	many	CSAERGSGSSYEQYF	TGCAGTGCGGAAAGAGGTTCGGGGAGCTCCTACGAGCAGTACTTC
NA	TRBV12-3/TRBV12-4	TRBJ1-1	many	CASSLESRGGTEAFF	TGTGCCAGCAGTTTAGAATCCCGGGGAGGAACTGAAGCTTTCTTT
NA	TRBV5-1	TRBJ1-1	NA	CASSLEATSYTEAFF	TGCGCCAGCAGCTTGGAGGCCACCAGCTACACTGAAGCTTTCTTT
TRBD2	TRBV25-1	TRBJ2-5	many	CASSDPSGGAGETQYF	TGTGCCAGCAGTGACCCTAGCGGGGGGGCCGGGGAGACCCAGTACTTC
NA	TRBV5-1	TRBJ2-7	once	CASSSTTGGYEQYF	TGCGCCAGCAGCTCCACAACTGGCGGCTACGAGCAGTACTTC
NA	TRBV6-2/TRBV6-3	TRBJ2-7	once	CASTDPNRNEQYF	TGTGCCAGCACCGACCCTAACAGGAACGAGCAGTACTTC
NA	TRBV10-3	TRBJ1-3	many	CAVGSSGNTIYF	TGTGCCGTGGGGAGCTCTGGAAACACCATATATTTT
NA	TRBV28	TRBJ1-1	NA	CASSIPVSNTEAFF	TGTGCCAGCAGTATCCCAGTGTCGAACACTGAAGCTTTCTTT
NA	TRBV6-5	TRBJ2-7	NA	CASGFEHPSYEQYF	TGTGCCAGCGGTTTTGAGCACCCCTCCTACGAGCAGTACTTC
NA	TRBV6-1	TRBJ2-7	NA	CASSRTWGYEQYF	TGTGCCAGCAGTCGAACTTGGGGGTACGAGCAGTACTTC
NA	TRBV12-3/TRBV12-4	TRBJ1-6	few	CASSLRGMSPNSPLHF	TGTGCCAGCAGTTTAAGGGGAATGAGTCCTAATTCACCCCTCCACTTT
NA	TRBV6-1	TRBJ1-2	NA	CASSARTTNYGYTF	TGTGCCAGCAGTGCTCGGACAACCAACTATGGCTACACCTTC
TRBD2	TRBV28	TRBJ2-4	many	CASSSGGWSKNIQYF	TGTGCCAGCAGTTCCGGGGGGTGGTCCAAAAACATTCAGTACTTC
NA	TRBV7-9	TRBJ2-5	many	CASSLETETQYF	TGTGCCAGCAGCTTAGAGACAGAGACCCAGTACTTC
TRBD1	TRBV10-3	TRBJ1-1	many	CAISGGQGSTEAFF	TGTGCCATCAGCGGAGGACAGGGGAGCACTGAAGCTTTCTTT
NA	TRBV28	TRBJ1-5	many	CATTGPNQPQHF	TGTGCCACTACGGGTCCGAATCAGCCCCAGCATTTT
NA	TRBV6-1	TRBJ2-3	many	CASRGLGTDTQYF	TGTGCCAGCAGGGGGCTTGGCACAGATACGCAGTATTTT
NA	TRBV7-9	TRBJ1-3	NA	CASSQGPRNTIYF	TGTGCCAGCAGCCAAGGCCCGCGCAACACCATATATTTT
TRBD1	TRBV28	TRBJ1-5	NA	CASSVSDRAKNQPQHF	TGTGCCAGCAGTGTTTCGGACAGGGCAAAGAATCAGCCCCAGCATTTT
NA	TRBV28	TRBJ2-7	NA	CASSNSGYSYEQYF	TGTGCCAGCAGTAACTCAGGCTACTCCTACGAGCAGTACTTC
NA	TRBV28	TRBJ2-2	many	CASSFTPTNTGELFF	TGTGCCAGCAGTTTCACACCGACGAACACCGGGGAGCTGTTTTTT
TRBD1	TRBV13	TRBJ1-1	once	CASSSKGQGSTEAFF	TGTGCCAGCAGCTCGAAGGGACAGGGGAGTACTGAAGCTTTCTTT
TRBD1	TRBV6-4	TRBJ1-5	many	CASSDPRTGRNSNQPQHF	TGTGCCAGCAGCGACCCCCGGACAGGACGTAATAGCAATCAGCCCCAGCATTTT
NA	TRBV11-2	TRBJ1-2	many	CASSLSPGLNDYGYTF	TGTGCCAGCAGCTTATCCCCGGGGCTAAATGATTATGGCTACACCTTC
NA	TRBV12-3/TRBV12-4	TRBJ1-2	few	CASSLLMLYGYTF	TGTGCCAGCAGCCTCTTGATGCTCTATGGCTACACCTTC
NA	TRBV12-3/TRBV12-4	TRBJ2-7	NA	CASSLNSAGSYEQYF	TGTGCCAGCAGTTTAAACTCCGCGGGCTCCTACGAGCAGTACTTC
TRBD1	TRBV7-3	TRBJ1-5	NA	CASSLPSPLAGGSNQPQHF	TGTGCCAGCAGCTTACCGTCCCCGCTGGCAGGGGGTAGCAATCAGCCCCAGCATTTT
TRBD1	TRBV6-2/TRBV6-3	TRBJ1-5	many	CASSYPRDRGPRQPQHF	TGTGCCAGCAGTTACCCCCGGGACAGGGGGCCTCGTCAGCCCCAGCATTTT
NA	TRBV6-5	TRBJ1-5	NA	CASSYRPSNQPQHF	TGTGCCAGCAGTTACAGGCCAAGCAATCAGCCCCAGCATTTT